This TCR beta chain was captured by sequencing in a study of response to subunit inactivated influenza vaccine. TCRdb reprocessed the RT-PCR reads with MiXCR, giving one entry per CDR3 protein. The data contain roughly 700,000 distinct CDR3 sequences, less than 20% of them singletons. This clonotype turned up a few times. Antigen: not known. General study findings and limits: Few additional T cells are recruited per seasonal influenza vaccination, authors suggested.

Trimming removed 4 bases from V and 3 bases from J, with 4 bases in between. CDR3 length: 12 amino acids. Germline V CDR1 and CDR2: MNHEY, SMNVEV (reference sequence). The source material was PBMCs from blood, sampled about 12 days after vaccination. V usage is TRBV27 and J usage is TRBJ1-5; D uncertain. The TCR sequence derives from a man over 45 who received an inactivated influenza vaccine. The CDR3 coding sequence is TGTGCCAGCAGTTGGACCAATCAGCCCCAGCATTTT. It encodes CASSWTNQPQHF.